Below, 30 T cell receptor beta chains from the same sample are listed, as sequenced in a study of blood T cells in healthy people across ages. The second PCR ran roughly 6 to 12 cycles with a sample-barcoded 5' primer and J-beta primers. Each CDR3 protein gets one entry after TCRdb re-called the 5' RACE reads with MiXCR. This table holds under 2 million distinct CDR3 sequences, about 32% found once. The sequencing sample was made of blood. These TCRs come from a woman aged 25 to 39 in good health.

The V gene is TRBV19, the J gene TRBJ2-3; the match to TRBD2 covers 12 bases. Germline lookup yields CDR1 LNHDA and CDR2 SQIVND (reference sequence). V lost 6 bases, J lost 3 bases, and 7 bases stayed unmatched. The length of the CDR3 is 16 residues. The CDR3 spells CASRSSGGAGTDTQYF. The CDR3 region has the DNA TGTGCCAGTAGGTCTAGCGGGGGGGCCGGAACAGATACGCAGTATTTT.

This rearrangement joins TRBV18 to TRBJ1-5; 9 bases agree with TRBD1. In germline, CDR1 is KGHSH, CDR2 LQKENI. The V and J ends lost 5 bases and 5 bases, in that order; junction bases with no gene match: 7. This CDR3 has 15 residues. In DNA, the CDR3 is TGTGCCAGCTCAAAAACAGGGGGCGCGGATCAGCCCCAGCATTTT. This codes for CASSKTGGADQPQHF.

As concerns this clonotype: The junction shows a germline mismatch at one end, possibly a read error. The chain uses TRBV12-3 or TRBV12-4 and TRBJ2-1, with 8 bases identical to TRBD2. The CDR3 sequence is 19 residues long. Here the CDR3 reads CVSSLRSAGGSSSYNEQFF. CDR3 DNA sequence: TGTGTCAGCAGTTTAAGGTCGGCGGGGGGCTCAAGCTCCTACAATGAGCAGTTCTTC.

This clonotype came up many times. The chain couples TRBV7-2 to TRBJ2-1; 8 nucleotides line up with TRBD2. Per the germline V gene, CDR1 is SGHTA and CDR2 is FQGNSA. J gave up 6 bases and V 1 base, and 8 bases lay outside the gene matches. The CDR3 length is 16 residues. CDR3 nucleotide sequence: TGTGCCAGCAGCTTAGGGGTAGCGGGATGGATCAATGAGCAGTTCTTC. It specifies CASSLGVAGWINEQFF.

This clonotype was seen only a few times. V usage is TRBV6-6 and J usage is TRBJ2-1; D not resolved. Trimming stripped 6 bases from V and 7 bases from J, with 10 bases between. The CDR3 loop spans 12 amino acids. Per germline, CDR1 MNHNY and CDR2 SVGAGI (reference sequence). CDR3 bases: TGTGCCAGCAGACAGTTTAGTAATGAGCAGTTCTTC. Protein product: CASRQFSNEQFF.

V and J are TRBV27 and TRBJ2-1; 9 bases are a match to TRBD1. J was trimmed by 6 bases and V by 2 bases; bases with no gene match: 5. CDR3 size: 15 residues. The germline V gene encodes CDR1 MNHEY and CDR2 SMNVEV (reference sequence). The CDR3 sequence: CASSLAQGAFNEQFF. In nucleotides, the CDR3 is TGTGCCAGCAGTTTAGCACAGGGGGCCTTCAATGAGCAGTTCTTC.

V gene TRBV20-1 combines with J gene TRBJ1-2; no definite D call. Between the trimmed V and J ends, which lost 3 bases and 8 bases, there was a span of 22 bases. The V gene's germline CDR1 is DFQATT and CDR2 SNEGSKA (reference sequence). The CDR3 contains 15 residues. CDR3 sequence reads: CSASPRLVGWKGYTF. Here the CDR3 DNA reads TGCAGTGCTAGCCCCAGGTTGGTGGGGTGGAAAGGCTACACCTTC.

This clonotype was counted a few times. One end of the junction does not line up with germline, which may come from a read error. The gene calls are TRBV11-2 and TRBJ2-7; D ambiguous. This CDR3 has 12 residues. CDR1 SGHAT and CDR2 FQNNGV come from the germline V gene. DNA for the CDR3: TGTGCCAGCAGCTTGTACTCCAACGAGCAGTACTTC. Its translation is CASSLYSNEQYF.

The chain uses TRBV6-6 and TRBJ2-7; a weak D match, TRBD1 (6 bases). Germline CDR1 MNHNY, CDR2 SVGAGI (reference sequence). V was cut by 2 bases and J by 5 bases, with 16 bases left in between. This CDR3 has 15 amino acids. The CDR3 loop reads CASSYRPGHFHEQYF. The CDR3 region has the DNA TGTGCCAGCAGTTACCGTCCGGGACACTTCCACGAGCAGTACTTC.

At least ten counts were recorded for this clonotype. CDR3 region: CSVEEGGNEQFF. The CDR3 DNA reads as TGCAGCGTTGAAGAGGGAGGAAATGAGCAGTTCTTC. V and J are TRBV29-1 and TRBJ2-1, with D perhaps TRBD2 (6 bases). This CDR3 comprises 12 residues. In germline, CDR1 is SQVTM, CDR2 ANQGSEA. V was pared by 0 bases and J by 7 bases, with 7 bases between.

In the case of this clonotype: Just one base apart from a much larger clone, this may be a read error. The chain joins TRBV7-9 to TRBJ1-5, with D perhaps matching TRBD1 (5 bases). Germline CDR1 SEHNR, CDR2 FQNEAQ (reference sequence). The CDR3 totals 13 residues. The CDR3 DNA reads TGTGCCAACAGCTTACAGGTGAATCAGCCCCAGCATTTT. It yields the protein CANSLQVNQPQHF. Full variable domain (rest looked up from reference TRBV7-9 and TRBJ1-5): DTGVSQNPRHKITKRGQNVTFRCDPISEHNRLYWYRQTLGQGPEFLTYFQNEAQLEKSRLLSDRFSAERPKGSFSTLEIQRTEQGDSAMYLCANSLQVNQPQHFGDGTRLSIL.

In its sample, this clonotype was seen a few times. This chain links TRBV6-1 with TRBJ2-5, with D maybe TRBD2 (6 bases). Trimming removed 4 bases from V and 2 bases from J, with 20 bases in between. From germline, CDR1 is MNHNS and CDR2 SASEGT. CDR3 size: 17 residues. The CDR3 DNA sequence: TGTGCCAGCAGTGGCCGGACTACTCGCGCCAATCAAGAGACCCAGTACTTC. This codes for CASSGRTTRANQETQYF.

The chain combines TRBV5-1 with TRBJ2-1; 9 bases map to TRBD2. Trimming cost V 6 bases and J 3 bases; bases outside gene matches: 7. Germline CDR1 SGHRS, CDR2 YFSETQ. This CDR3 contains 15 residues. Here the CDR3 reads CASTFLAGVYNEQFF. The CDR3 nucleotides read TGCGCCAGCACCTTTTTAGCGGGGGTCTACAATGAGCAGTTCTTC. The variable domain in full, completed from reference TRBV5-1 and TRBJ2-1, reads KAGVTQTPRYLIKTRGQQVTLSCSPISGHRSVSWYQQTPGQGLQFLFEYFSETQRNKGNFPGRFSGRQFSNSRSEMNVSTLELGDSALYLCASTFLAGVYNEQFFGPGTRLTVL.

This clonotype was found a few times. The V and J genes are TRBV7-6 and TRBJ2-3, with TRBD2 as a possible D gene (5 bases). Per the germline V gene, CDR1 is SGHVS and CDR2 is FNYEAQ. The CDR3 length is 16 residues. With 5 bases removed from V and 3 bases from J, the gap between germline ends came to 18 bases. The CDR3 protein is CASSPGPNGSTDTQYF. The CDR3 region has the DNA TGTGCCAGCAGCCCCGGGCCCAATGGGAGTACAGATACGCAGTATTTT. The full variable domain, rest sourced from reference TRBV7-6 and TRBJ2-3, is GAGVSQSPRYKVTKRGQDVALRCDPISGHVSLYWYRQALGQGPEFLTYFNYEAQQDKSGLPNDRFSAERPEGSISTLTIQRTEQRDSAMYRCASSPGPNGSTDTQYFGPGTRLTVL.

This clonotype was counted between two and nine times. The gene calls are TRBV28 and TRBJ2-1, with D perhaps matching TRBD2 (5 bases). This CDR3 comprises 11 residues. CDR1 MDHEN and CDR2 SYDVKM come from the germline V gene. Trimming pared 10 bases from V and 9 bases from J, leaving 13 bases between. The CDR3 here is CATAQAGEQFF. The CDR3 coding sequence is TGTGCCACGGCCCAGGCGGGTGAGCAGTTCTTC.

The rearrangement joins TRBV5-6 to TRBJ1-1, with D unclear. Trimming pared 2 bases from V and 1 base from J, leaving 9 bases between. The CDR3 runs to 14 residues. Looked up from germline, CDR1 is SGHDT and CDR2 is YYEEEE. This chain's CDR3 is CASSFWAGNTEAFF. CDR3 sequence (DNA): TGTGCCAGCAGCTTCTGGGCGGGGAACACTGAAGCTTTCTTT.

V gene TRBV7-2 combines with J gene TRBJ1-5; possibly TRBD1 for D (6 bases). Trimming pared 5 bases from V and 4 bases from J, leaving 12 bases between. Germline loops: CDR1 SGHTA, CDR2 FQGNSA. The CDR3 totals 14 residues. The CDR3, as DNA: TGTGCCAGCAGCCAACTTGACAGGAATCAGCCCCAGCATTTT. It translates to CASSQLDRNQPQHF.

This clonotype was seen only a few times. V and J are TRBV11-2 and TRBJ2-5; 10 nucleotides match TRBD2. Germline trimming cut 3 bases from V and 0 bases from J; bases unmatched to any gene: 4. The CDR3 covers 16 residues. Germline V gene sequence: CDR1 SGHAT, CDR2 FQNNGV. This CDR3 reads CASSFNSGGYQETQYF. The CDR3 DNA reads TGTGCCAGCAGCTTTAATAGCGGGGGGTACCAAGAGACCCAGTACTTC.

The chain has TRBV28 and TRBJ2-1; TRBD2 matches 14 bases. TRBJ2-7 explains the end of the DNA better; the J call may be wrong. The CDR3 runs to 19 residues. Germline CDR1 reads MDHEN; CDR2 reads SYDVKM. The CDR3 protein is CASMRTTSGRALRGYEQYF. CDR3 nucleotide sequence: TGTGCCAGCATGCGAACGACTAGCGGGAGGGCCCTCCGTGGGTACGAGCAGTACTTC.

This clonotype was counted a few times. This chain uses TRBV5-6 with TRBJ2-1, with D possibly TRBD1 on 5 matching bases. The CDR3 sequence is 12 residues long. Germline CDR1 and CDR2: SGHDT and YYEEEE. Trimming shortened V by 4 bases and J by 5 bases, and 7 bases separated the two germline ends. CDR3 DNA sequence: TGTGCCAGCAGCGAAGGGGACAATGAGCAGTTCTTC. This sequence encodes CASSEGDNEQFF. Full variable domain (remainder filled in from reference TRBV5-6 and TRBJ2-1): DAGVTQSPTHLIKTRGQQVTLRCSPKSGHDTVSWYQQALGQGPQFIFQYYEEEERQRGNFPDRFSGHQFPNYSSELNVNALLLGDSALYLCASSEGDNEQFFGPGTRLTVL.

The CDR3 nucleotides are TGCGCCAGCAGCTTGACACCAAACCAAGAGACCCAGTACTTC. As protein: CASSLTPNQETQYF. The V call is TRBV5-1, the J call TRBJ2-5, with D unclear. With 1 base removed from V and 0 bases from J, the gap between germline ends came to 7 bases. The CDR3 is 14 amino acids. The germline CDR1 and CDR2 sequences are SGHRS and YFSETQ.

This clonotype was seen a handful of times. A single base separates this from a much larger clone, so it may be a read error. The rearrangement uses TRBV4-1 and TRBJ1-1; possibly TRBD1 for D (6 bases). The CDR3 consists of 12 residues. The germline V and J ends were trimmed by 4 bases and 7 bases, with 10 bases remaining between them. Germline loops: CDR1 MGHRA, CDR2 YSYEKL. The CDR3 protein is CASSREGGEAFF. CDR3 DNA: TGCGCCAGCAGCCGAGAAGGGGGTGAAGCTTTCTTT.

In the case of this clonotype: With a much larger clone just one base away, this may be a read error. The rearrangement links TRBV5-5 to TRBJ2-7; maybe TRBD1 (6 bases). CDR3 length equals 16 residues. The germline V and J ends were trimmed by 4 bases and 10 bases, with 27 bases remaining between them. Germline V gene lookup returns CDR1 SGHKS and CDR2 YYEKEE (reference sequence). The CDR3, as DNA: TGTGCCAGCAGCCGTATACAGGGCCCAATTCAAGAGGCCCAGTACTTC. This gives the protein CASSRIQGPIQEAQYF.

This chain uses TRBV21-1 with TRBJ2-7; the D call TRBD1 from the table was never checked on the DNA. TRBV21-1 is deemed a pseudogene. The CDR3 sequence is 16 residues long. The CDR3 protein is CASSKVKGRSSYEQYF. CDR3 DNA sequence: TGTGCCAGCAGCAAGGTTAAGGGGCGAAGCTCCTACGAGCAGTACTTC.

This clonotype showed up many times. The chain uses TRBV7-3 and TRBJ2-1; D unclear. The germline gives CDR1 SGHTA, CDR2 FQGTGA. The CDR3 loop spans 14 amino acids. With 4 bases removed from V and 8 bases from J, the gap between germline ends came to 15 bases. DNA of the CDR3: TGTGCCAGCAGCTACGGATTGCCCGGCGATGAGCAGTTCTTC. Translating gives CASSYGLPGDEQFF.

This clonotype was picked up many times. The V gene is TRBV7-2, the J gene TRBJ2-1; D remains unclear. Germline CDR1 SGHTA, CDR2 FQGNSA. V lost 5 bases and J 6 bases, leaving 23 bases between the germline ends. The CDR3 totals 17 residues. The CDR3 region is CASSHLQPWASLNEQFF. The CDR3 DNA follows: TGTGCCAGCAGCCATCTACAACCATGGGCGAGCCTCAATGAGCAGTTCTTC.

The chain combines TRBV7-3 with TRBJ1-2, with D tentatively TRBD1 (5 bases). V shed 0 bases and J shed 6 bases, with 20 bases lying between them. Looked up from germline, CDR1 is SGHTA and CDR2 is FQGTGA. The CDR3 is 17 amino acids. CDR3 sequence: CASSLTGRARLDHGYTF. The CDR3 DNA reads as TGTGCCAGCAGCTTAACGGGCAGGGCACGTTTAGATCATGGCTACACCTTC.

Points on this clonotype: An end of the junction differs from the germline gene, which may be a read error. The CDR3 DNA reads as TGTGCCAGCAGCGTATCGCAGGGGTGGACAGGTACGCAGTATTTT. This sequence encodes CASSVSQGWTGTQYF. The V and J genes are TRBV9 and TRBJ2-3; 7 nucleotides line up with TRBD1. The CDR3 totals 15 residues. The germline CDR1 and CDR2 sequences are SGDLS and YYNGEE.

Only a few counts were recorded for this clonotype. The gene calls are TRBV10-1 and TRBJ2-7; D possibly corresponds to TRBD1 (6 bases). Germline lookup yields CDR1 WNHNN and CDR2 SYGVQD (reference sequence). Deletions cut 2 bases from V and 6 bases from J, with 20 bases between. This CDR3 has 16 residues. For the CDR3, the DNA is TGCGCCAGCAGTGAGCCCCAATCACACAGAGGGGGCGAGCAGTACTTC. It encodes CASSEPQSHRGGEQYF.

The chain has TRBV5-5 and TRBJ2-3, with 10 bases identical to TRBD2. V lost 3 bases to trimming and J lost 8 bases; unmatched junction nucleotides: 9. The V gene's germline CDR1 is SGHKS and CDR2 YYEKEE (reference sequence). The CDR3 is 15 residues long. The CDR3: CASSSLAGGTGTQYF. The CDR3 DNA sequence: TGTGCCAGCAGCTCCTTAGCGGGGGGAACCGGTACGCAGTATTTT.